The 9 T cell receptor beta chains given below trace back to one sample, sequenced in a study of cytomegalovirus exposure and HLA in healthy donors. Primers for the PCR totalled 60 Vbeta and 13 Jbeta. Measured with immunoSEQ multiplex PCR; TCRdb has only the in-frame clones, and not every one. The data hold fewer than 140,000 clones, with approximately 70% observed a single time. Sequencing was performed on PBMCs. These receptors were obtained from a boy younger than 18 in good health and CMV-seronegative.

The rearrangement joins TRBV7-9 to TRBJ1-1, with D hard to call. This CDR3 has 12 amino acids. The germline V gene has CDR1 SEHNR and CDR2 FQNEAQ (reference sequence). The V end was cut by 3 bases, the J end by 1 base, with 3 bases between. The CDR3 sequence: CASSFGNTEAFF. The CDR3 coding sequence is TGTGCCAGCAGCTTCGGGAACACTGAAGCTTTCTTT.

This clone was detected only once. The rearrangement links TRBV5-4 to TRBJ1-2; TRBD1 is a possible D gene (5 bases). In germline, CDR1 is SGHNT, CDR2 YYREEE (reference sequence). The CDR3 runs 14 residues. Trimming took 0 bases from V and 6 from J, leaving 12 bases between them. CDR3 DNA: TGTGCCAGCAGCTTGGGGCAGGGAGGTAATGGCTACACCTTC. It encodes CASSLGQGGNGYTF.

The CDR3 region has the DNA TGTGCCAGCAGCTCACAGGGGGGGAGTAACACTGAAGCTTTCTTT. It yields the protein CASSSQGGSNTEAFF. The chain uses TRBV7-6 and TRBJ1-1, with 8 positions matching TRBD1. From germline, CDR1 is SGHVS and CDR2 FNYEAQ. V lost 4 bases to trimming and J lost 2 bases; unmatched junction nucleotides: 6. The CDR3 loop spans 15 amino acids.

This clone was recorded a few times. This chain uses TRBV5-1 with TRBJ1-1; D is perhaps TRBD1 (6 bases). Between the trimmed V and J ends, which lost 2 bases and 5 bases, there was a span of 19 bases. The CDR3 extends over 16 amino acids. Germline V CDR1 and CDR2: SGHRS, YFSETQ. The CDR3 spells CASSFRRLGGGTEAFF. The CDR3 bases are TGCGCCAGCAGCTTCCGAAGACTAGGGGGAGGGACTGAAGCTTTCTTT.

This clone was detected a few times. The chain links TRBV5-1 to TRBJ1-1; perhaps TRBD1 as D (5 bases). Germline assignment: CDR1 SGHRS and CDR2 YFSETQ. Between the trimmed V and J ends, which lost 2 bases and 6 bases, there was a span of 11 bases. The CDR3 runs to 13 residues. The CDR3 sequence: CASSLRGGAEAFF. The CDR3 DNA is TGCGCCAGCAGCTTAAGGGGAGGCGCTGAAGCTTTCTTT.

Only a few counts were recorded for this clone. This chain connects TRBV28 to TRBJ2-1; maybe TRBD2 (5 bases). This CDR3 has 16 amino acids. Trimming cost V 5 bases and J 3 bases, with 17 bases left between them. In germline, CDR1 is MDHEN, CDR2 SYDVKM. Written as DNA, the CDR3 is TGTGCCAGCAGTACCCCGGGGTTGCGGAGCTACAATGAGCAGTTCTTC. Protein: CASSTPGLRSYNEQFF.

This clone was recorded only once. The gene calls are TRBV2 and TRBJ1-5; 9 bases are a match to TRBD1. Trimming at V came to 3 bases and at J to 7 bases, leaving 4 bases not matched to a gene. Germline loops: CDR1 SNHLY, CDR2 FYNNEI. The CDR3 runs 14 residues. The CDR3 protein is CASSEDRGGQPQHF. DNA of the CDR3: TGTGCCAGCAGTGAGGACAGGGGCGGCCAGCCCCAGCATTTT.

The rearrangement links TRBV9 to TRBJ2-7; 8 bases line up with TRBD1. The V gene's germline CDR1 is SGDLS and CDR2 YYNGEE. The CDR3 loop spans 13 amino acids. V dropped 2 bases and J dropped 6; count of bases not matched to a gene: 4. The CDR3 DNA is TGTGCCAGCAGCGTCGTACAGGGGGGCGAGCAGTACTTC. Its translation: CASSVVQGGEQYF.

This chain connects TRBV29-1 to TRBJ1-5; maybe TRBD1 (6 bases). Germline V gives CDR1 SQVTM, CDR2 ANQGSEA. CDR3 length equals 13 residues. Trimming took off 2 bases at V and 7 bases at J, with 12 bases between the two ends. CDR3 DNA sequence: TGCAGCGTTGAATCAGGGGTTGACCAGCCCCAGCATTTT. It yields the protein CSVESGVDQPQHF.